These 19 T cell receptor beta chains were all obtained from the same sample, sequenced in a study of neurological immune-mediated disorders. TCRdb fed the 5' RACE reads into MiXCR, producing one record per CDR3 protein. Of 35,000 to 45,000 distinct CDR3 sequences listed, 7% to 8% are singletons. Material: PBMCs. Receptors were obtained from a woman aged 40 to 50 in good health.

The count of this clonotype is one. V and J are TRBV27 and TRBJ1-1; D may be TRBD1 (5 bases). V lost 5 bases and J 2 bases, leaving 15 bases between the germline ends. The CDR3 consists of 15 residues. Germline loops: CDR1 MNHEY, CDR2 SMNVEV (reference sequence). CDR3 in amino acids: CASSMTGTPNTEAFF. The CDR3 DNA follows: TGTGCCAGCAGTATGACCGGGACGCCTAACACTGAAGCTTTCTTT.

This clonotype was counted many times. The chain combines TRBV7-9 with TRBJ1-1, with D unresolved. V was shortened by 0 bases and J by 10 bases, with 15 bases between the two germline ends. The CDR3 has 14 amino acids. Germline CDR1 and CDR2: SEHNR and FQNEAQ (reference sequence). The CDR3 DNA follows: TGTGCCAGCAGCTTAGCGAGGCCAGGAGGTGCAGCTTTCTTT. Translating it yields CASSLARPGGAAFF.

This clonotype has more than one count but fewer than ten. The CDR3 nucleotides are TGTGCCAGCAGTTACTCGGTGACAGGACACTCCTACGAGCAGTACTTC. Translating it yields CASSYSVTGHSYEQYF. The chain carries TRBV6-5 and TRBJ2-7; D may be TRBD1 (6 bases). V shed 0 bases and J shed 0 bases, with 12 bases lying between them. CDR1 and CDR2 (germline): MNHEY, SVGAGI. This CDR3 has 16 residues.

This clonotype was observed many times. The chain couples TRBV5-1 to TRBJ1-1, with a possible D match to TRBD1 (5 bases). The CDR3 is made up of 17 amino acids. Per germline, CDR1 SGHRS and CDR2 YFSETQ. V gave up 2 bases and J gave up 2 bases, with 19 bases separating them. CDR3 in amino acids: CASSFLKGPVVNTEAFF. CDR3 bases: TGCGCCAGCAGCTTTCTTAAGGGGCCCGTGGTAAACACTGAAGCTTTCTTT.

This clonotype was found many times. The chain employs TRBV5-1 and TRBJ1-1; D call uncertain. This CDR3 comprises 15 residues. Germline V gene sequence: CDR1 SGHRS, CDR2 YFSETQ. V was pared by 4 bases and J by 1 base, with 14 bases between. In DNA form, the CDR3 reads TGCGCCAGCAGCGCAGACGGCCAGCCGAACACTGAAGCTTTCTTT. This gives the protein CASSADGQPNTEAFF.

This clonotype came up many times. This sequence joins TRBV6-1 and TRBJ1-1; D ambiguous. The CDR3 loop spans 13 amino acids. Germline V gene lookup returns CDR1 MNHNS and CDR2 SASEGT. V lost 2 bases, J lost 2 bases, and 6 bases lay in between. The CDR3 sequence: CASSEQINTEAFF. The DNA of the CDR3 is TGTGCCAGCAGTGAACAAATAAACACTGAAGCTTTCTTT.

This clonotype came up many times. The J gene is TRBJ1-2, the V gene TRBV3-1; the D gene is possibly TRBD1 (5 bases). Germline V gives CDR1 LGHDT, CDR2 YNNKEL (reference sequence). CDR3 length: 16 residues. V shed 4 bases and J shed 3 bases, with 18 bases lying between them. The CDR3 sequence: CASSLKGRGSDYGYTF. For the CDR3, the DNA is TGTGCCAGCAGCCTAAAAGGCCGGGGGAGTGACTATGGCTACACCTTC. Full variable domain (missing parts from reference TRBV3-1 and TRBJ1-2): DTAVSQTPKYLVTQMGNDKSIKCEQNLGHDTMYWYKQDSKKFLKIMFSYNNKELIINETVPNRFSPKSPDKAHLNLHINSLELGDSAVYFCASSLKGRGSDYGYTFGSGTRLTVV.

V usage is TRBV5-1 and J usage is TRBJ2-1, with D hard to call. The J call is doubtful: the DNA matches TRBJ2-5 better. Germline CDR1 SGHRS, CDR2 YFSETQ. This CDR3 contains 16 residues. CDR3 sequence (DNA): TGCGCCAGCAGCTCCTCGGGCCTCCCAATCGGAGAGACCCAGTACTTC. It specifies CASSSSGLPIGETQYF.

This clonotype was seen at least ten times. The gene calls are TRBV5-6 and TRBJ1-2, with D possibly TRBD1 on 6 matching bases. V shed 5 bases and J shed 8 bases, with 13 bases lying between them. CDR1 SGHDT and CDR2 YYEEEE come from the germline V gene. The CDR3 runs 12 residues. This CDR3 reads CASRRTVEGYTF. Here the CDR3 DNA reads TGTGCCAGCAGGAGGACAGTTGAGGGCTACACCTTC. The full variable domain, rest sourced from reference TRBV5-6 and TRBJ1-2, is DAGVTQSPTHLIKTRGQQVTLRCSPKSGHDTVSWYQQALGQGPQFIFQYYEEEERQRGNFPDRFSGHQFPNYSSELNVNALLLGDSALYLCASRRTVEGYTFGSGTRLTVV.

Ten or more counts support this clonotype. The chain is built from TRBV2 and TRBJ1-1; perhaps TRBD1 as D (5 bases). V lost 6 bases and J lost 1, with 15 bases in between. CDR3 length equals 15 residues. The V gene's germline CDR1 is SNHLY and CDR2 FYNNEI. CDR3 amino acids: CASSLSGTGNTEAFF. CDR3 bases: TGTGCCAGCAGCCTATCCGGGACGGGGAACACTGAAGCTTTCTTT.

This clonotype has at least ten counts. The chain carries TRBV5-1 and TRBJ2-1; 8 bases are shared with TRBD1. The ends lost 1 base at V and 4 bases at J; junction bases unmatched: 4. Germline CDR1 is SGHRS and CDR2 is YFSETQ. The CDR3 is 15 residues long. CDR3: CASSLTGQDYNEQFF. Written as DNA, the CDR3 is TGCGCCAGCAGCTTGACGGGACAGGATTACAATGAGCAGTTCTTC.

The table lists this clonotype with many counts. The chain is built from TRBV18 and TRBJ2-1, with 8 bases aligning to TRBD2. The CDR3 is made up of 17 amino acids. Germline lookup yields CDR1 KGHSH and CDR2 LQKENI. The J segment lost 6 bases and the V segment lost 0 bases, leaving 10 bases of the junction unmatched. For the CDR3, the DNA is TGTGCCAGCTCACCACCGATTAGGACTAGCCCTCTCAATGAGCAGTTCTTC. Protein: CASSPPIRTSPLNEQFF.

This clonotype was seen many times. This chain connects TRBV12-3 or TRBV12-4 to TRBJ2-1; 8 bases fit TRBD1. The CDR3 is made up of 14 amino acids. J was trimmed by 3 bases and V by 10 bases; bases with no gene match: 8. For the CDR3, the DNA is TGTGCCATCTCTGGGACAGGTATCTACAATGAGCAGTTCTTC. Its protein is CAISGTGIYNEQFF.

This clonotype was recorded at least ten times. This rearrangement joins TRBV12-5 to TRBJ1-6; no clear D. CDR1 is LGHNT and CDR2 is FRNRAP in the germline V gene. Trimming shortened V by 6 bases and J by 10 bases, and 13 bases separated the two germline ends. The CDR3 totals 13 residues. CDR3 protein: CASGAGAGSPLHF. Here the CDR3 DNA reads TGTGCTAGTGGGGCGGGCGCTGGGTCACCCCTCCACTTT.

This clonotype was found many times. This chain links TRBV28 with TRBJ1-1; tentatively, D is TRBD1 (6 bases). CDR3 length: 17 amino acids. V gave up 6 bases and J gave up 1 base, with 21 bases separating them. The V gene's germline CDR1 is MDHEN and CDR2 SYDVKM. The CDR3 protein is CASRPRPSGQWNTEAFF. As DNA, the CDR3 is TGTGCCAGCAGGCCCAGGCCGTCGGGACAATGGAACACTGAAGCTTTCTTT.

This clonotype has at least ten counts. This chain joins TRBV15 and TRBJ2-1; TRBD2 agrees at 10 bases. This CDR3 has 17 residues. The ends lost 0 bases at V and 15 bases at J; junction bases unmatched: 17. The germline CDR1 and CDR2 sequences are LNHNV and YYDKDF (reference sequence). CDR3 region: CATSRDLEAGGRLNGFF. CDR3 nucleotides: TGTGCCACCAGCAGAGATCTGGAAGCGGGAGGGCGACTTAATGGGTTCTTC.

This clonotype was found many times. The rearrangement joins TRBV29-1 to TRBJ1-1, with no clear D. The CDR3 spans 11 residues. The germline V gene has CDR1 SQVTM and CDR2 ANQGSEA. V lost 5 bases and J lost 3, with 7 bases in between. CDR3 sequence (DNA): TGCAGCGTTCTTCGGGACACTGAAGCTTTCTTT. The encoded protein is CSVLRDTEAFF.

The sample holds many counts of this clonotype. The chain couples TRBV5-4 to TRBJ1-1; no reliable D call. The germline V and J ends were trimmed by 2 bases and 1 base, with 6 bases remaining between them. This CDR3 is 13 amino acids long. The germline CDR1 and CDR2 sequences are SGHNT and YYREEE (reference sequence). CDR3 DNA: TGTGCCAGCAGCTTAGGTCGGAACACTGAAGCTTTCTTT. Residues: CASSLGRNTEAFF.

The table lists this clonotype with many counts. The chain employs TRBV7-9 and TRBJ2-7; 12 bases map to TRBD2. The germline gives CDR1 SEHNR, CDR2 FQNEAQ (reference sequence). The trim removed 0 bases at V and 4 bases at J, leaving 4 bases unmatched. The CDR3 is 16 residues long. CDR3 DNA sequence: TGTGCCAGCAGCTTAGCCTGGACTAGCGGGAATTACGAGCAGTACTTC. This translates into CASSLAWTSGNYEQYF.